This T cell receptor (beta chain) originates from a study of cytomegalovirus exposure and HLA in healthy donors. Study-level findings and limits: Rare sequences made up most TCRs, while some public TCRs were found in many donors. First-cohort TCR clusters were later found to tend to co-occur in the 120 or so validation repertoires.

The CDR3 extends over 11 amino acids. Germline V gene lookup returns CDR1 DFQATT and CDR2 SNEGSKA (reference sequence). V dropped 3 bases and J dropped 9; count of bases not matched to a gene: 4. TCRdb keeps only in-frame clones here, not all; method: immunoSEQ multiplex PCR. The sample has 130,000 or so clones, 89% seen once. A note on this clone: Its specificity is not known.

This receptor was identified in a woman between 18 and 30 years old in good health and CMV-seropositive. Sequenced: PBMCs. The rearrangement joins TRBV20-1 to TRBJ1-1, with 7 bases that match TRBD1. CDR3 nucleotides: TGCAGTGCTAGGGGGGACAGACAAGCTTTCTTT. Amino acids: CSARGDRQAFF.